The clone carrying this TCR beta chain has a count of ten or more. Investigators excluded patients with uncontrolled infection, other autoimmune disease, pregnancy or lactation. RNA transcripts served as the template for amplifying TCR beta CDR3 regions. Researchers ran a first-round RT-PCR on the TCR CDR3 using the HTBI primer set. TCRdb re-analysed the multiplex PCR reads in MiXCR, keeping a single row per CDR3 protein. There are around 340,000 distinct CDR3 sequences in the sample; around 23% occur only once, and around half lies in the top ten. The data originate from a study of T cells in Graves' hyperthyroidism and ophthalmopathy. Germline lookup yields CDR1 MNHNS and CDR2 SASEGT. V shed 4 bases and J 0 bases; nucleotides not matched to a gene: 3. This CDR3 spans 16 amino acids.

The material sequenced was blood. The clonotype originates from a woman in her fifties or sixties with Graves' hyperthyroidism. The chain recombines TRBV6-1 with TRBJ1-4; 9 bases are a match to TRBD1. The CDR3 sequence is CASSGGQGATNEKLFF. CDR3 DNA: TGTGCCAGCAGTGGGGGACAGGGAGCAACTAATGAAAAACTGTTTTTT.